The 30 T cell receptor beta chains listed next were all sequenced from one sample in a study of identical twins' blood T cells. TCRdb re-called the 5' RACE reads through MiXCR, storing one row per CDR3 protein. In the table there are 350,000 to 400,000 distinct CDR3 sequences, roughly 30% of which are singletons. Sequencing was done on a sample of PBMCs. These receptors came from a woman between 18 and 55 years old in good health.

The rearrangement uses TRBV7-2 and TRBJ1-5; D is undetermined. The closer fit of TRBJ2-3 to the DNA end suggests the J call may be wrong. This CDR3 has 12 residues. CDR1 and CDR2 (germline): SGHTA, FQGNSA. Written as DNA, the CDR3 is TGTGCCAGCGCTACAGACAATCAGCCCCAGTATTTT. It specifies CASATDNQPQYF.

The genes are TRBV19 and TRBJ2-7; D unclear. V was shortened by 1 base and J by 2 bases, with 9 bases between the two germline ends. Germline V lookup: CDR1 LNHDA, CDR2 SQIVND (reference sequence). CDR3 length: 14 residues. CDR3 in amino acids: CASSIGGSPYEQYF. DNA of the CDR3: TGTGCCAGTAGTATAGGTGGCAGCCCCTACGAGCAGTACTTC.

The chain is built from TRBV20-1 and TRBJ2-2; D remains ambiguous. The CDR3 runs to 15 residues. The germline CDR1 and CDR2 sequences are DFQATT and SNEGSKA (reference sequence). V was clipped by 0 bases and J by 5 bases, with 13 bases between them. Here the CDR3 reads CSAREPKAGTGELFF. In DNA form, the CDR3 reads TGCAGTGCTAGAGAGCCGAAAGCTGGAACCGGGGAGCTGTTTTTT.

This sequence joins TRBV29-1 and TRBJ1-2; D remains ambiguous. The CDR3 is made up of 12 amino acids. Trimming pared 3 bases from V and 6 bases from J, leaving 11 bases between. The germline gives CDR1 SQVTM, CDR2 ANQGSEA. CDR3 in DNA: TGCAGCGTTGATAGGATTCTTAATGGCTACACCTTC. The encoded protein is CSVDRILNGYTF.

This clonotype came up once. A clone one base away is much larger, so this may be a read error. The CDR3 DNA reads TGTGCCAGCCCGGGGGCACCCATCTGGACACATACGCAGTATTTT. The encoded protein is CASPGAPIWTHTQYF. This rearrangement joins TRBV2 to TRBJ2-3; D may correspond to TRBD1 or TRBD2 (6 bases each). The V end lost 8 bases, the J end lost 7 bases, and 22 bases lay between the germline ends. The germline V gene has CDR1 SNHLY and CDR2 FYNNEI. The CDR3 covers 15 residues. Supplemented by reference TRBV2 and TRBJ2-3, the full variable domain reads EPEVTQTPSHQVTQMGQEVILRCVPISNHLYFYWYRQILGQKVEFLVSFYNNEISEKSEIFDDQFSVERPDGSNFTLKIRSTKLEDSAMYFCASPGAPIWTHTQYFGPGTRLTVL.

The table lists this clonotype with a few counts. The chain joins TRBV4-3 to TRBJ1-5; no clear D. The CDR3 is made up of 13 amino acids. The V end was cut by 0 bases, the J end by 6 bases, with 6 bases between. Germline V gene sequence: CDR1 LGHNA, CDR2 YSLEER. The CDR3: CASSQDPGQPQHF. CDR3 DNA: TGCGCCAGCAGCCAAGATCCCGGTCAGCCCCAGCATTTT.

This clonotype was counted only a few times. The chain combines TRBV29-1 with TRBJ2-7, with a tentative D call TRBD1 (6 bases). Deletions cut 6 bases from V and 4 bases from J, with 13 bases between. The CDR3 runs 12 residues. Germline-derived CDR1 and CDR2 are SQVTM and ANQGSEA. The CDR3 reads CSVVKTGYEQYF. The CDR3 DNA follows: TGCAGCGTCGTTAAGACAGGATACGAGCAGTACTTC.

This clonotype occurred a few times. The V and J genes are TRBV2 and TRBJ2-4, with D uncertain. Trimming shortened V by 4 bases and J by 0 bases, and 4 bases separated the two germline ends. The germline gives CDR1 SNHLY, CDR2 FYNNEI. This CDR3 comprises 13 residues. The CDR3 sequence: CASSALAKNIQYF. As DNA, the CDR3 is TGTGCCAGCAGTGCTTTAGCCAAAAACATTCAGTACTTC.

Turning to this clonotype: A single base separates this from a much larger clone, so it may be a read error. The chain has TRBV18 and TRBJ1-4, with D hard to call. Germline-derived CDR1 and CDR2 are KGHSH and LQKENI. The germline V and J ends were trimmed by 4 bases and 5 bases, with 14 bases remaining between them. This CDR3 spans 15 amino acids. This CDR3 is CASSRPDGANEKLFF. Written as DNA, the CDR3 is TGTGCCAGCTCACGCCCCGATGGCGCGAATGAAAAACTGTTTTTT.

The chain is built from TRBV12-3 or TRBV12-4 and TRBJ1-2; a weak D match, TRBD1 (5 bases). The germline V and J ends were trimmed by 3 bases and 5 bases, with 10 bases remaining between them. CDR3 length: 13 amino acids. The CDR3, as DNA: TGTGCCAGCAGTTTCGGCGGGGGATATGGCTACACCTTC. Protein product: CASSFGGGYGYTF.

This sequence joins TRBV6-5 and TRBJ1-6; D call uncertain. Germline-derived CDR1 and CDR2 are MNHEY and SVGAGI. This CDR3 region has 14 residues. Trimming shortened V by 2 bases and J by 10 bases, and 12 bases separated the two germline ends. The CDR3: CASSYRPRGSPLHF. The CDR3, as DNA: TGTGCCAGCAGTTACAGACCCCGCGGGTCACCCCTCCACTTT.

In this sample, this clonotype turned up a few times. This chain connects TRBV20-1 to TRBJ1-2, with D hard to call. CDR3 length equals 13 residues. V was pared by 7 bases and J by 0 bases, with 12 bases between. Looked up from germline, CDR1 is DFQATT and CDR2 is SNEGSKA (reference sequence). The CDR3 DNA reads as TGCAGTGTCCCATCGACGACTAACTATGGCTACACCTTC. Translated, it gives CSVPSTTNYGYTF.

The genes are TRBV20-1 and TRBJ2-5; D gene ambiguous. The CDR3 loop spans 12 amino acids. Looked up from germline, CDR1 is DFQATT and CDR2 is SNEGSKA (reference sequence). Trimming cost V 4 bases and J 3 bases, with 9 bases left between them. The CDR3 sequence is CSAIFGEETQYF. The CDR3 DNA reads TGCAGTGCTATTTTTGGGGAAGAGACCCAGTACTTC.

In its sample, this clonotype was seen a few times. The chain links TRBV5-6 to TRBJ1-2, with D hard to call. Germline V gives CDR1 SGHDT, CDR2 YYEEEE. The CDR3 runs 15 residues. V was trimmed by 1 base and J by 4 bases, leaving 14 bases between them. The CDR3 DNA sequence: TGTGCCAGCAGCTTGATTAGGCGGGAAAGCTATGGCTACACCTTC. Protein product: CASSLIRRESYGYTF. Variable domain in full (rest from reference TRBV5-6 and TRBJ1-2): DAGVTQSPTHLIKTRGQQVTLRCSPKSGHDTVSWYQQALGQGPQFIFQYYEEEERQRGNFPDRFSGHQFPNYSSELNVNALLLGDSALYLCASSLIRRESYGYTFGSGTRLTVV.

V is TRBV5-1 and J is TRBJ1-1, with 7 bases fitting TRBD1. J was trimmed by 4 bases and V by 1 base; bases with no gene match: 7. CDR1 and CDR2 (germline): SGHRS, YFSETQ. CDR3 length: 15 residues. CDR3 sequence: CASSLMGQPSTEAFF. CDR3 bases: TGCGCCAGCAGCTTGATGGGACAGCCTAGCACTGAAGCTTTCTTT. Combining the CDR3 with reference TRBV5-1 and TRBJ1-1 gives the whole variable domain KAGVTQTPRYLIKTRGQQVTLSCSPISGHRSVSWYQQTPGQGLQFLFEYFSETQRNKGNFPGRFSGRQFSNSRSEMNVSTLELGDSALYLCASSLMGQPSTEAFFGQGTRLTVV.

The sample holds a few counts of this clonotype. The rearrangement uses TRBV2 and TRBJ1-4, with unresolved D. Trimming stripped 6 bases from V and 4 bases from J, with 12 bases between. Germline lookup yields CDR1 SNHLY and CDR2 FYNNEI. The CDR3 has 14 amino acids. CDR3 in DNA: TGTGCCAGCAGGGTTGGGCAGAATAATGAAAAACTGTTTTTT. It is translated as CASRVGQNNEKLFF.

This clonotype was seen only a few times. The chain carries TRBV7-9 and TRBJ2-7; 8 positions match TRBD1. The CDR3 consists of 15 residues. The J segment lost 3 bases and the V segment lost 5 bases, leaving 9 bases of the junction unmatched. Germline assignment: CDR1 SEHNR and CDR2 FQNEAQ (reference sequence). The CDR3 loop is CASSRADRGDYEQYF. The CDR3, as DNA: TGTGCCAGCAGCAGAGCTGACAGGGGCGACTACGAGCAGTACTTC. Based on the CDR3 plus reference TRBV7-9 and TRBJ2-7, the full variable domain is DTGVSQNPRHKITKRGQNVTFRCDPISEHNRLYWYRQTLGQGPEFLTYFQNEAQLEKSRLLSDRFSAERPKGSFSTLEIQRTEQGDSAMYLCASSRADRGDYEQYFGPGTRLTVT.

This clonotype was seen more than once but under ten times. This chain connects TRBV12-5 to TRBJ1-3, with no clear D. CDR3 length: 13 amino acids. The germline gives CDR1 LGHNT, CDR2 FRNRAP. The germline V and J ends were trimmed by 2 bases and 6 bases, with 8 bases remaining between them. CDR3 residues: CASGLPLLNTIYF. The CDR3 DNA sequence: TGTGCTAGTGGTTTGCCCCTTCTAAACACCATATATTTT.

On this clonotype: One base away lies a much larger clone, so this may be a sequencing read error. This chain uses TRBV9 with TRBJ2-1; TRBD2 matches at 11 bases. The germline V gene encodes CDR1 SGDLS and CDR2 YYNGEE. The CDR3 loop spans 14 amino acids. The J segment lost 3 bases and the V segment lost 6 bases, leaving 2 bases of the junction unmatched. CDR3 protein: CASMLAGGYNEQFF. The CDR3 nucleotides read TGTGCCAGCATGCTAGCGGGGGGCTACAATGAGCAGTTCTTC.

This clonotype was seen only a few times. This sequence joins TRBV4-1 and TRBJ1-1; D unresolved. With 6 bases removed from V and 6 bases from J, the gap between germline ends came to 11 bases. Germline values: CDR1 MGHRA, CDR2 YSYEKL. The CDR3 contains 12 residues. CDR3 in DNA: TGCGCCAGCAGTCACGGGAGAGCTGAAGCTTTCTTT. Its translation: CASSHGRAEAFF.

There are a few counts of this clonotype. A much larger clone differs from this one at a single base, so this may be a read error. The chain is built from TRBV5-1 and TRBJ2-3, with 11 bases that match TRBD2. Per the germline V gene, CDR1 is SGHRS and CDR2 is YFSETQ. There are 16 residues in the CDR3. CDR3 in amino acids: CASSLNSGGAADTRYF. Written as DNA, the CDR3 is TGCGCCAGCAGCTTGAATAGCGGGGGGGCCGCAGATACGCGGTATTTT.

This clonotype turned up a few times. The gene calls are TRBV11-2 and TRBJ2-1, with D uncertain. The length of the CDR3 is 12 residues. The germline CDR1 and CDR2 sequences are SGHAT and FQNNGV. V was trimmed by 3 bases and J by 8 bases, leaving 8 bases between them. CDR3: CASSFQIDEQFF. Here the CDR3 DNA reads TGTGCCAGCAGCTTTCAGATAGATGAGCAGTTCTTC. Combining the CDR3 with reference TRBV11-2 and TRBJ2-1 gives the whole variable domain EAGVAQSPRYKIIEKRQSVAFWCNPISGHATLYWYQQILGQGPKLLIQFQNNGVVDDSQLPKDRFSAERLKGVDSTLKIQPAKLEDSAVYLCASSFQIDEQFFGPGTRLTVL.

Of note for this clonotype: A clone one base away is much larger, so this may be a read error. CDR3 nucleotide sequence: TGTGCCATCAGTGAGTCGTGGGGGCGGCCAACAGAAGCTTTCTTT. It specifies CAISESWGRPTEAFF. The chain carries TRBV10-3 and TRBJ1-1, with D perhaps TRBD1 (6 bases). This CDR3 is 15 amino acids long. The germline V and J ends were trimmed by 0 bases and 8 bases, with 16 bases remaining between them. Per germline, CDR1 ENHRY and CDR2 SYGVKD.

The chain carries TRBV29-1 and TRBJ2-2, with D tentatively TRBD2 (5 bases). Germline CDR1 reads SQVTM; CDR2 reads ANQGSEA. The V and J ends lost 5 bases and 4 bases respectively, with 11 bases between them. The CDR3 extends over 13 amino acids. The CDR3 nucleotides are TGCAGCGTTCCTACAACTAGCACCGGGGAGCTGTTTTTT. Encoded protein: CSVPTTSTGELFF.

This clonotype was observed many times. This chain's CDR3 is CASSIGTMSEQFF. The CDR3 nucleotides are TGTGCCAGTAGTATAGGGACTATGAGTGAGCAGTTCTTC. V and J are TRBV19 and TRBJ2-1; D perhaps matches TRBD2 (6 bases). V shed 1 base and J shed 9 bases, with 10 bases lying between them. The germline gives CDR1 LNHDA, CDR2 SQIVND (reference sequence). CDR3 length equals 13 residues.

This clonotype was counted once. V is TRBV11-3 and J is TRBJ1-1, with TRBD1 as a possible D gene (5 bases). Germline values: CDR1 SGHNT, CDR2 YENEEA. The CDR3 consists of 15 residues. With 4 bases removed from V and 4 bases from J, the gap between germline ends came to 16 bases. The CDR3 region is CASSSSWGSGTEAFF. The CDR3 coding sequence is TGTGCCAGCAGCTCCTCGTGGGGGAGTGGCACTGAAGCTTTCTTT.

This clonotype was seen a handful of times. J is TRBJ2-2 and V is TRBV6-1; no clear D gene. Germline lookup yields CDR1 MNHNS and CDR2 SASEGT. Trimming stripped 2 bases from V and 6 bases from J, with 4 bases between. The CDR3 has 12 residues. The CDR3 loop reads CASSEFAGELFF. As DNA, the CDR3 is TGTGCCAGCAGTGAATTTGCCGGGGAGCTGTTTTTT.

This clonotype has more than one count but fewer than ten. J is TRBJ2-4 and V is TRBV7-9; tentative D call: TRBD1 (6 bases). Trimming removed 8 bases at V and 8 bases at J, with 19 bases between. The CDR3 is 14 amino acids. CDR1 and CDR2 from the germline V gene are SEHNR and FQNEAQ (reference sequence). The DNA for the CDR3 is TGTGCCAGCCGTTTTTCAGGGGTCGGTGACATTCAGTACTTC. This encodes CASRFSGVGDIQYF.

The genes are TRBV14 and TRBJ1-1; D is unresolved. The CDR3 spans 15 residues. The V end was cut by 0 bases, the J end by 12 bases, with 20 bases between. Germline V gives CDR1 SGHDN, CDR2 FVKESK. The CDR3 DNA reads TGTGCCAGCAGCCAAGAAATGAGGACGGCCGGCGGATCTTTCTTT. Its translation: CASSQEMRTAGGSFF.

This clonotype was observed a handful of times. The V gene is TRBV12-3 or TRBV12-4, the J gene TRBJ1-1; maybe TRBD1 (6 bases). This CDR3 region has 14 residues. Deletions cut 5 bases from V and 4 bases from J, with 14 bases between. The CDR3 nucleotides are TGTGCCAGCAGTCTCAGACAGGACCTCACTGAAGCTTTCTTT. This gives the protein CASSLRQDLTEAFF.